This T cell receptor (beta chain) was captured by sequencing in a study of T cell responses to AZD1222 COVID-19 vaccine. Findings and limits, study-wide: White British donors predominated, females outnumbered males, and clonal diversity was possibly underestimated. Unmutated variant regions are reportedly the target of nearly half of TCRs that are spike-specific.

TCRdb's copy holds only in-frame clones and misses some; the assay was immunoSEQ multiplex PCR. The sample lists under 150,000 clones; roughly 84% were seen once. Second-dose groups at about 4 or about 12 weeks were pooled. The CDR3 is made up of 12 amino acids. Trimming took 8 bases from V and 4 from J; bases not matched to a gene: 4. As for this clone: Antigen unknown.

V usage is TRBV12-3 or TRBV12-4 and J usage is TRBJ2-5; 7 nucleotides agree with TRBD2. The receptor was derived from an adult who received the AZD1222 COVID-19 vaccine. This sample comprised peripheral blood, obtained 28 days after the second AZD1222 dose. The CDR3 is CASGREGETQYF. Here the CDR3 DNA reads TGTGCCAGCGGGAGGGAGGGAGAGACCCAGTACTTC.